The 17 T cell receptor beta chains below come from one sample, sequenced in a study of shared clonotypes between healthy human individuals. TCRdb keeps only in-frame clones here, not all; method: immunoSEQ multiplex PCR. The table shows nearly 1 million clones, with 76% occurring only once. Sequenced input: memory CD4+ T cells sorted from blood. Subset described: CD45RA-negative fraction. The receptors derive from a man between 18 and 35 years old in good health.

The rearrangement joins TRBV14 to TRBJ2-7; the match to TRBD1 covers 8 bases. Germline CDR1 and CDR2: SGHDN and FVKESK. V lost 5 bases, J lost 2 bases, and 8 bases stayed unmatched. The CDR3 spans 15 residues. The CDR3 DNA reads as TGTGCCAGCAGCGAATTTGGGACAGGAACCTACGAGCAGTACTTC. It yields the protein CASSEFGTGTYEQYF. Drawing the rest from reference TRBV14 and TRBJ2-7, the complete variable domain is EAGVTQFPSHSVIEKGQTVTLRCDPISGHDNLYWYRRVMGKEIKFLLHFVKESKQDESGMPNNRFLAERTGGTYSTLKVQPAELEDSGVYFCASSEFGTGTYEQYFGPGTRLTVT.

The chain joins TRBV19 to TRBJ2-5; D perhaps matches TRBD2 (5 bases). V lost 8 bases, J lost 5 bases, and 15 bases lay in between. CDR3 size: 13 residues. Germline V gene sequence: CDR1 LNHDA, CDR2 SQIVND (reference sequence). The CDR3 DNA reads TGTGCCAGTGGCCGACGGGGTAGGGAGACCCAGTACTTC. This translates into CASGRRGRETQYF.

The rearrangement uses TRBV5-4 and TRBJ1-1; no reliable D call. Germline assignment: CDR1 SGHNT and CDR2 YYREEE (reference sequence). This CDR3 spans 15 amino acids. V lost 1 base and J lost 4, with 14 bases in between. The CDR3 is CASSLTGEGSTEAFF. In nucleotides, the CDR3 is TGTGCCAGCAGCTTGACCGGGGAAGGGAGCACTGAAGCTTTCTTT.

As DNA, the CDR3 is TGTGCCAGCAGTGATCCGTGGCAGGCGGGGTACAATGAGCAGTTCTTC. Its protein product is CASSDPWQAGYNEQFF. This sequence joins TRBV2 and TRBJ2-1; D is perhaps TRBD2 (6 bases). Trimming took off 3 bases at V and 4 bases at J, with 16 bases between the two ends. There are 16 residues in the CDR3. CDR1 is SNHLY and CDR2 is FYNNEI in the germline V gene.

This clone appeared a few times. One end of the junction does not line up with germline, which may come from a read error. This rearrangement joins TRBV19 to TRBJ1-1, with TRBD1 identical over 9 bases. The CDR3 extends over 17 amino acids. The germline V gene has CDR1 LNHDA and CDR2 SQIVND (reference sequence). The CDR3 reads CASREDRGGFVKTEAFF. CDR3 sequence (DNA): TGTGCCAGTAGAGAGGACAGGGGAGGGTTCGTGAAAACTGAAGCTTTCTTT.

The genes are TRBV5-1 and TRBJ1-5, with D perhaps matching TRBD1 (5 bases). The germline V gene has CDR1 SGHRS and CDR2 YFSETQ. CDR3 length: 14 amino acids. Between the trimmed V and J ends, which lost 4 bases and 8 bases, there was a span of 16 bases. The CDR3, as DNA: TGCGCCAGCAGCGTTGACAGCCGGTACGAGCCCCAGCATTTT. This sequence encodes CASSVDSRYEPQHF.

V is TRBV5-1 and J is TRBJ2-7; D possibly corresponds to TRBD2 (5 bases). The CDR3 length is 14 residues. V was cut by 1 base and J by 1 base, with 9 bases left in between. Germline CDR1 SGHRS, CDR2 YFSETQ. CDR3 sequence (DNA): TGCGCCAGCAGCTTGACTACTAGTTCCTACGAGCAGTACTTC. This codes for CASSLTTSSYEQYF.

This chain links TRBV9 with TRBJ2-3; 9 bases align to TRBD2. V was pared by 0 bases and J by 6 bases, with 8 bases of the junction left unmatched. The germline CDR1 and CDR2 sequences are SGDLS and YYNGEE. This CDR3 spans 16 amino acids. The CDR3 bases are TGTGCCAGCAGCGTAGGAGATAGCGGGGGTGGGGATACGCAGTATTTT. This encodes CASSVGDSGGGDTQYF.

The gene calls are TRBV5-4 and TRBJ2-5, with D tentatively TRBD1 or TRBD2 (5 bases each). The CDR3 spans 15 residues. Germline V gene sequence: CDR1 SGHNT, CDR2 YYREEE (reference sequence). Trimming shortened V by 4 bases and J by 2 bases, and 15 bases separated the two germline ends. The CDR3 reads CASSATGRIQETQYF. CDR3 coding DNA: TGTGCCAGCAGCGCAACGGGACGGATTCAAGAGACCCAGTACTTC.

Concerning this clone: It may be a read error: a sequence one base away is much more abundant. The chain links TRBV18 to TRBJ1-6, with D possibly matching TRBD1 (5 bases). Germline V gene sequence: CDR1 KGHSH, CDR2 LQKENI. The CDR3 sequence is 16 residues long. Trimming removed 6 bases at V and 8 bases at J, with 20 bases between. The CDR3: CASSSQAPPGHSPLHF. For the CDR3, the DNA is TGTGCCAGCTCGTCACAGGCCCCGCCGGGGCATTCACCCCTCCACTTT.

CDR3: CAWSKSGTGFSPLHF. The CDR3 coding sequence is TGTGCCTGGAGTAAATCCGGGACAGGGTTTTCACCCCTCCACTTT. The chain recombines TRBV30 with TRBJ1-6, with 9 bases aligning to TRBD1. Germline V lookup: CDR1 GTSNPN, CDR2 SVGIG (reference sequence). Trimming cost V 2 bases and J 9 bases; bases outside gene matches: 8. The CDR3 loop spans 15 amino acids. Based on the CDR3 plus reference TRBV30 and TRBJ1-6, the full variable domain is SQTIHQWPATLVQPVGSPLSLECTVEGTSNPNLYWYRQAAGRGLQLLFYSVGIGQISSEVPQNLSASRPQDRQFILSSKKLLLSDSGFYLCAWSKSGTGFSPLHFGNGTRLTVT.

V gene TRBV4-1 combines with J gene TRBJ2-7; 8 positions agree with TRBD1. The CDR3 length is 16 residues. Germline values: CDR1 MGHRA, CDR2 YSYEKL. V gave up 2 bases and J gave up 3 bases; unmatched junction bases: 9. The CDR3 is CASSQRGSGGLYEQYF. In nucleotides, the CDR3 is TGCGCCAGCAGCCAAAGAGGGTCAGGGGGCCTCTACGAGCAGTACTTC.

This sequence joins TRBV5-1 and TRBJ2-5; D gene ambiguous. V lost 0 bases and J 2 bases, leaving 5 bases between the germline ends. Germline CDR1 SGHRS, CDR2 YFSETQ. CDR3 length: 13 residues. The DNA for the CDR3 is TGCGCCAGCAGCTTGGCCACTCAAGAGACCCAGTACTTC. It encodes CASSLATQETQYF.

This chain uses TRBV15 with TRBJ1-1, with a possible D match to TRBD1 (5 bases). The germline V and J ends were trimmed by 1 base and 7 bases, with 16 bases remaining between them. The germline CDR1 and CDR2 sequences are LNHNV and YYDKDF (reference sequence). CDR3 size: 15 residues. This CDR3 is CATSRGGRGESEAFF. In DNA, the CDR3 is TGTGCCACCAGCAGAGGGGGAAGGGGAGAGAGTGAAGCTTTCTTT.

The chain uses TRBV7-9 and TRBJ2-7; no firm D call. Germline V gives CDR1 SEHNR, CDR2 FQNEAQ (reference sequence). Deletions cut 5 bases from V and 7 bases from J, with 9 bases between. CDR3 size: 11 residues. The CDR3 region is CASSNTQEQYF. The CDR3 DNA is TGTGCCAGCAGCAACACTCAAGAGCAGTACTTC. The whole variable domain, remainder taken from reference TRBV7-9 and TRBJ2-7, is DTGVSQNPRHKITKRGQNVTFRCDPISEHNRLYWYRQTLGQGPEFLTYFQNEAQLEKSRLLSDRFSAERPKGSFSTLEIQRTEQGDSAMYLCASSNTQEQYFGPGTRLTVT.

The chain carries TRBV11-2 and TRBJ2-2; D unresolved. This CDR3 spans 13 amino acids. The V and J ends lost 3 bases and 6 bases respectively, with 8 bases between them. Looked up from germline, CDR1 is SGHAT and CDR2 is FQNNGV. CDR3: CASSFSESGELFF. Written as DNA, the CDR3 is TGTGCCAGCAGCTTCAGTGAGTCCGGGGAGCTGTTTTTT.

This clone has a single count. The rearrangement links TRBV11-2 to TRBJ2-5; D may be TRBD1 (6 bases). Germline V gives CDR1 SGHAT, CDR2 FQNNGV. With 4 bases removed from V and 1 base from J, the gap between germline ends came to 7 bases. The length of the CDR3 is 13 residues. In nucleotides, the CDR3 is TGTGCCAGCAGCTGGACAGCCCAAGAGACCCAGTACTTC. This codes for CASSWTAQETQYF.